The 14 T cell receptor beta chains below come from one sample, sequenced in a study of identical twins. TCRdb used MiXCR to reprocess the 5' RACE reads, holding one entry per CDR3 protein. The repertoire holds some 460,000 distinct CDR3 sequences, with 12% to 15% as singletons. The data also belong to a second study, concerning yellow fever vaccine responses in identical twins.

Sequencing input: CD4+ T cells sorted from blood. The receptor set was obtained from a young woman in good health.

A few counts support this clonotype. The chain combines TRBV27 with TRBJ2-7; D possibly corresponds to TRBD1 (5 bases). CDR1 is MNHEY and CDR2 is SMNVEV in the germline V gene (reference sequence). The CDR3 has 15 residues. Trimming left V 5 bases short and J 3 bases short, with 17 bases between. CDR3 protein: CASSTRTPRSYEQYF. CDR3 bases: TGTGCCAGCAGTACCCGGACACCCAGGAGCTACGAGCAGTACTTC.

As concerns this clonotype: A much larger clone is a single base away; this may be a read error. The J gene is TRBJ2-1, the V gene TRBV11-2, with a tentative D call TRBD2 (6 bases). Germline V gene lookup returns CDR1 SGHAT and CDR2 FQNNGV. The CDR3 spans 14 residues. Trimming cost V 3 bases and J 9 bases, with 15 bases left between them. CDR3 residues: CASSLIASDIEQFF. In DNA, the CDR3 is TGTGCCAGCAGCTTGATCGCTAGCGATATTGAGCAGTTCTTC.

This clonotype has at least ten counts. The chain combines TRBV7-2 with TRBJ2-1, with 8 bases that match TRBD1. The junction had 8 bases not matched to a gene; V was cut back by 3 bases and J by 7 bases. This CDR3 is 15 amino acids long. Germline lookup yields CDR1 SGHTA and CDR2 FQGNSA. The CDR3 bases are TGTGCCAGCAGCTTTCAGGGGGCGCGGGGTAATGAGCAGTTCTTC. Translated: CASSFQGARGNEQFF.

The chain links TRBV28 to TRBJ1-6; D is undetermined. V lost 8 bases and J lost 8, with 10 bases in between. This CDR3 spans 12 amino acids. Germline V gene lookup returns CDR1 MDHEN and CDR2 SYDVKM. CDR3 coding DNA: TGTGCCAGCGGGGTCGGAGATTCACCCCTCCACTTT. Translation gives CASGVGDSPLHF.

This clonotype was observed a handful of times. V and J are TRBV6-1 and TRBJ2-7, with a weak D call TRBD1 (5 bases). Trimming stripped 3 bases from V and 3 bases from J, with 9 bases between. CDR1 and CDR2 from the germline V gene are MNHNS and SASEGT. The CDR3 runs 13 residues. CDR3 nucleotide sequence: TGTGCCAGCAGTGACCAGGGTATCTACGAGCAGTACTTC. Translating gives CASSDQGIYEQYF.

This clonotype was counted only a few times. The CDR3 protein is CSARPYGDRVYEQYF. As DNA, the CDR3 is TGCAGTGCGAGACCTTACGGGGACAGGGTGTACGAGCAGTACTTC. V gene TRBV20-1 combines with J gene TRBJ2-7, with 9 bases aligning to TRBD1. Germline lookup yields CDR1 DFQATT and CDR2 SNEGSKA (reference sequence). This CDR3 has 15 amino acids. V shed 6 bases, J shed 4 bases, and the junction held 13 bases outside the gene matches.

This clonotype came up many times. The chain's CDR3 is CSVVFSYEQYF. The CDR3, as DNA: TGCAGCGTTGTATTTTCTTACGAGCAGTACTTC. The rearrangement links TRBV29-1 to TRBJ2-7; D is unresolved. From germline, CDR1 is SQVTM and CDR2 ANQGSEA. Trimming removed 4 bases at V and 4 bases at J, with 8 bases between. This CDR3 is built from 11 residues.

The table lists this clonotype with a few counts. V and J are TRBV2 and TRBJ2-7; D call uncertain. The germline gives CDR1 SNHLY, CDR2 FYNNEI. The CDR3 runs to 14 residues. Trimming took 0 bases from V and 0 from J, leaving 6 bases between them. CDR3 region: CASSEARPSYEQYF. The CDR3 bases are TGTGCCAGCAGTGAAGCGCGACCCTCCTACGAGCAGTACTTC.

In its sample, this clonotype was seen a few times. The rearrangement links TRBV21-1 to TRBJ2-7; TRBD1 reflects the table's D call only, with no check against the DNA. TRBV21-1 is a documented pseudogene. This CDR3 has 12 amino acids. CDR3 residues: CASSKRPGEQYF. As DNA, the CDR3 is TGTGCCAGCAGCAAACGCCCGGGCGAGCAGTACTTC.

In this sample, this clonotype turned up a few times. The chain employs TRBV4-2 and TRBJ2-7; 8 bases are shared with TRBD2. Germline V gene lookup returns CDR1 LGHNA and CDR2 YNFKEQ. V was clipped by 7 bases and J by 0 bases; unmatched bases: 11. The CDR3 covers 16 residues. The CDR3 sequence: CASTPGGGGNSYEQYF. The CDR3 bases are TGTGCCAGCACCCCGGGGGGGGGAGGCAACTCCTACGAGCAGTACTTC.

In nucleotides, the CDR3 is TGTGCCAGCAGTTACACTGCCCCCGGACTAGCGGGATCTCAGCAGTTCTTC. Amino acid sequence: CASSYTAPGLAGSQQFF. J is TRBJ2-1 and V is TRBV6-5; 12 nucleotides align to TRBD2. The CDR3 is 17 amino acids. Per germline, CDR1 MNHEY and CDR2 SVGAGI. V gave up 2 bases and J gave up 11 bases; unmatched junction bases: 13.

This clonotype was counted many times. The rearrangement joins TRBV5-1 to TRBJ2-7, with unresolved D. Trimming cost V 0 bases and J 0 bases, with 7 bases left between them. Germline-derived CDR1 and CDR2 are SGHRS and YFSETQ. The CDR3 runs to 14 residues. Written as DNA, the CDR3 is TGCGCCAGCAGCTTGGCGAGGAGCTCCTACGAGCAGTACTTC. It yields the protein CASSLARSSYEQYF.

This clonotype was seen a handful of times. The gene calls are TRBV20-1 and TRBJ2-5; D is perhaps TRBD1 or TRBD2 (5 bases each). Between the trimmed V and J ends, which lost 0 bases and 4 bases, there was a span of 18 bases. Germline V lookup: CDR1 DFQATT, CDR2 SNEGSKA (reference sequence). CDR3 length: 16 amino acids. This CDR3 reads CSARDRDGSEPETQYF. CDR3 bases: TGCAGTGCTAGAGACCGGGACGGATCCGAGCCAGAGACCCAGTACTTC.

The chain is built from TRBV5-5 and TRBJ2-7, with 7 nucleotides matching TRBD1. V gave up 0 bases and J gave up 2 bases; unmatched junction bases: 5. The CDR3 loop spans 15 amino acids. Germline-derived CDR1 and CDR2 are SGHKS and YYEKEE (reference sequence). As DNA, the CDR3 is TGTGCCAGCAGCTTGGTCGGTGACAGGGCCTACGAGCAGTACTTC. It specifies CASSLVGDRAYEQYF. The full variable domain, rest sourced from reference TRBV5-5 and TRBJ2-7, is DAGVTQSPTHLIKTRGQQVTLRCSPISGHKSVSWYQQVLGQGPQFIFQYYEKEERGRGNFPDRFSARQFPNYSSELNVNALLLGDSALYLCASSLVGDRAYEQYFGPGTRLTVT.